This T cell receptor (beta chain) derives from a study of blood T cells in healthy people across ages. Regarding the study as a whole: Older age coincided with a roughly linear decline in TCR beta diversity per million T cells. Estimated diversity across one million T cells was deemed an underestimate.

A second PCR, run for roughly 7 to 11 cycles, used a sample-barcoded 5' primer plus a J-beta primer mix. A single record per CDR3 protein comes from TCRdb applying MiXCR to the 5' RACE reads. The sample carries about 770,000 distinct CDR3 sequences, roughly 44% recorded once. The CDR3 is made up of 12 amino acids. CDR1 is GTSNPN and CDR2 is SVGIG in the germline V gene (reference sequence). The sample holds a few counts of this clonotype. Its antigen is unidentified. They isolated at least 6.5 million PBMCs from each sample. The sequencing input was blood. This chain connects TRBV30 to TRBJ2-7, with 9 positions matching TRBD1. The J call is doubtful: the DNA matches TRBJ2-5 better. The receptor was isolated from a man in his sixties in good health. CDR3 loop: CAWGTGWETQYF. In DNA, the CDR3 is TGTGCCTGGGGGACAGGGTGGGAGACCCAGTACTTC.